Listed here are 16 T cell receptor beta chains from one sample, sequenced in a study of cytomegalovirus exposure and HLA in healthy donors. The primer mix had 60 Vbeta and 13 Jbeta primers. Clones were read by immunoSEQ multiplex PCR, and TCRdb kept only the in-frame ones, dropping some. This sample has approximately 110,000 clones, with around 77% found just once. Sequencing was carried out using PBMCs. Receptors were obtained from a middle-aged woman in good health and CMV-seropositive.

The chain has TRBV7-9 and TRBJ2-1, with 7 positions matching TRBD2. Germline V CDR1 and CDR2: SEHNR, FQNEAQ (reference sequence). The trim removed 0 bases at V and 7 bases at J, leaving 9 bases unmatched. The CDR3 contains 16 residues. CDR3 sequence reads: CASSLAKGGPQNEQFF. CDR3 nucleotides: TGTGCCAGCAGCTTAGCGAAGGGAGGGCCCCAGAATGAGCAGTTCTTC.

The rearrangement joins TRBV4-1 to TRBJ2-7, with D perhaps TRBD2 (6 bases). CDR3 length: 14 amino acids. CDR1 and CDR2 (germline): MGHRA, YSYEKL. V was cut by 4 bases and J by 4 bases, with 14 bases left in between. CDR3: CASSLTGVSYEQYF. The CDR3 region has the DNA TGCGCCAGCAGCCTCACGGGAGTTTCGTACGAGCAGTACTTC.

The gene calls are TRBV5-1 and TRBJ2-3; tentatively, D is TRBD2 (6 bases). The CDR3 is made up of 15 amino acids. Germline V gene lookup returns CDR1 SGHRS and CDR2 YFSETQ. V shed 4 bases and J shed 2 bases, with 14 bases lying between them. The CDR3 nucleotides read TGCGCCAGCAGCGATAGTTGGGGGGACACAGATACGCAGTATTTT. Translating gives CASSDSWGDTDTQYF.

V usage is TRBV7-6 and J usage is TRBJ1-5; tentative D call: TRBD1 (6 bases). The germline CDR1 and CDR2 sequences are SGHVS and FNYEAQ. V was cut by 1 base and J by 7 bases, with 11 bases left in between. The CDR3 length is 14 residues. In DNA form, the CDR3 reads TGTGCCAGCAGCTTAGGGGGGCCCGGCCAGCCCCAGCATTTT. This codes for CASSLGGPGQPQHF.

This chain joins TRBV19 and TRBJ2-1; D is perhaps TRBD1 (6 bases). CDR1 and CDR2 from the germline V gene are LNHDA and SQIVND (reference sequence). V lost 3 bases to trimming and J lost 7 bases, with 16 bases between them. The length of the CDR3 is 15 residues. For the CDR3, the DNA is TGTGCCAGTAGTATCCTCGCCTTAGGGGGAAATGAGCAGTTCTTC. Translating gives CASSILALGGNEQFF.

The genes are TRBV7-3 and TRBJ2-1; D remains unclear. Trimming stripped 1 base from V and 1 base from J, with 8 bases between. The CDR3 runs 15 residues. The germline V gene encodes CDR1 SGHTA and CDR2 FQGTGA. The CDR3 sequence: CASSLMAGSYNEQFF. The CDR3 bases are TGTGCCAGCAGCTTAATGGCAGGTTCCTACAATGAGCAGTTCTTC.

The rearrangement links TRBV25-1 to TRBJ2-7, with TRBD1 matching over 9 bases. CDR1 and CDR2 (germline): MGHDK, SYGVNS. V lost 5 bases to trimming and J lost 5 bases; unmatched junction nucleotides: 4. CDR3 length equals 13 residues. CDR3 protein: CASSHRGLNEQYF. The CDR3 coding sequence is TGTGCCAGCAGTCACAGGGGGCTTAACGAGCAGTACTTC.

The genes are TRBV4-2 and TRBJ1-2, with D uncertain. The CDR3 is made up of 14 amino acids. V lost 1 base, J lost 10 bases, and 16 bases lay in between. The germline gives CDR1 LGHNA, CDR2 YNFKEQ. Written as DNA, the CDR3 is TGTGCCAGCAGCCAAGGACCCTTCTCTGAGGACTACACCTTC. Its translation is CASSQGPFSEDYTF.

This chain joins TRBV16 and TRBJ1-1; 8 bases fit TRBD1. This CDR3 has 15 residues. Germline V gene data show CDR1 as KGHSY and CDR2 as FQNENV. The trim removed 4 bases at V and 1 base at J, leaving 5 bases unmatched. CDR3 bases: TGTGCCAGCAGCCCCAGTGACAGGGGGAACACTGAAGCTTTCTTT. Translating gives CASSPSDRGNTEAFF.

The CDR3 spells CASSGLTANTEAFF. The CDR3 nucleotides read TGTGCCAGCAGTGGGTTGACAGCGAACACTGAAGCTTTCTTT. This chain uses TRBV6-1 with TRBJ1-1; weak D call: TRBD1 (5 bases). The CDR3 has 14 residues. The germline CDR1 and CDR2 sequences are MNHNS and SASEGT. Trimming stripped 4 bases from V and 1 base from J, with 10 bases between.

This clone was seen a handful of times. The rearrangement links TRBV11-2 to TRBJ2-3; 7 nucleotides match TRBD2. The ends lost 1 base at V and 4 bases at J; junction bases unmatched: 8. Germline V gene lookup returns CDR1 SGHAT and CDR2 FQNNGV. The CDR3 spans 16 residues. The CDR3 nucleotides read TGTGCCAGCAGCTTAGTGGGGAGGGGATGGGCAGATACGCAGTATTTT. This sequence encodes CASSLVGRGWADTQYF.

This chain uses TRBV6-1 with TRBJ2-2; D possibly corresponds to TRBD2 (6 bases). V shed 11 bases and J shed 0 bases, with 16 bases lying between them. The CDR3 loop spans 15 amino acids. CDR1 and CDR2 from the germline V gene are MNHNS and SASEGT. The chain's CDR3 is CAGLSGTPNTGELFF. Written as DNA, the CDR3 is TGTGCCGGCCTTTCCGGGACTCCGAACACCGGGGAGCTGTTTTTT.

The table lists this clone with a count of one. The chain is built from TRBV2 and TRBJ2-5; D gene uncertain. In germline, CDR1 is SNHLY, CDR2 FYNNEI. The CDR3 is 14 residues long. Trimming pared 3 bases from V and 1 base from J, leaving 9 bases between. The CDR3 sequence is CASSEGPTQETQYF. Written as DNA, the CDR3 is TGTGCCAGCAGTGAGGGCCCCACCCAAGAGACCCAGTACTTC.

In this sample, this clone turned up a few times. The chain joins TRBV13 to TRBJ1-2; tentatively, D is TRBD1 (5 bases). The CDR3 length is 13 residues. V lost 5 bases and J 6 bases, leaving 13 bases between the germline ends. CDR1 PRHDT and CDR2 FYEKMQ come from the germline V gene (reference sequence). The DNA of the CDR3 is TGTGCCAGCAGCAGACGACAGAGAGATGGCTACACCTTC. This translates into CASSRRQRDGYTF.

The rearrangement links TRBV10-1 to TRBJ1-1; 8 bases agree with TRBD1. Looked up from germline, CDR1 is WNHNN and CDR2 is SYGVQD (reference sequence). This CDR3 is 14 amino acids long. Trimming removed 5 bases from V and 7 bases from J; junction bases left unmatched: 9. The CDR3 DNA follows: TGCGCCAGCAGTTTGCAGGGGGCGCCCCGTGAAGCTTTCTTT. This encodes CASSLQGAPREAFF.

The rearrangement joins TRBV6-1 to TRBJ2-7; D uncertain. The CDR3 has 12 residues. V shed 4 bases and J shed 3 bases, with 7 bases lying between them. The germline CDR1 and CDR2 sequences are MNHNS and SASEGT. The CDR3 protein is CASSVTGYEQYF. CDR3 bases: TGTGCCAGCAGTGTAACGGGCTACGAGCAGTACTTC.